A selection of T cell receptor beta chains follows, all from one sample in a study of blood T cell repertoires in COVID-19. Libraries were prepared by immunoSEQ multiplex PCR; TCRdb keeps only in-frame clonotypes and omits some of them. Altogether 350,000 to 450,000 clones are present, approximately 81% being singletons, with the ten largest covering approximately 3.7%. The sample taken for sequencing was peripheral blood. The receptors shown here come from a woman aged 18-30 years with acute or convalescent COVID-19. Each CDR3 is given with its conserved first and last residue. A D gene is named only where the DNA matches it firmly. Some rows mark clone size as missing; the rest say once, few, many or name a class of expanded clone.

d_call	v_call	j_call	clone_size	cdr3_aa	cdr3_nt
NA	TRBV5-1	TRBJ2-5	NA	CASSLQAEPQETQYF	TGCGCCAGCAGCTTACAAGCGGAACCCCAAGAGACCCAGTACTTC
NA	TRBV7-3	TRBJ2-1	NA	CASSQSPSNLLF	TGTGCCAGCAGCCAATCCCCTAGTAACCTGCTCTTC
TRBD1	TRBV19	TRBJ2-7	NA	CASSVGGQGAYEQYF	TGTGCCAGTAGCGTGGGGGGACAGGGTGCCTACGAGCAGTACTTC
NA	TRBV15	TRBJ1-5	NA	CATSRQNQPQHF	TGTGCCACCAGCAGACAAAATCAGCCCCAGCATTTT
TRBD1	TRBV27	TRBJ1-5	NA	CASSLRQGDQPQHF	TGTGCCAGCAGCTTAAGACAGGGAGATCAGCCCCAGCATTTT
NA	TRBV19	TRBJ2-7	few	CASSMWAGSLEQYF	TGTGCCAGTAGTATGTGGGCAGGGTCGCTCGAGCAGTACTTC
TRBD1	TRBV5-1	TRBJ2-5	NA	CASSFAGGEETQYF	TGCGCCAGCAGCTTCGCAGGGGGCGAAGAGACCCAGTACTTC
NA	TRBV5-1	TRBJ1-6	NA	CASSLGDRQPFTSPLHF	TGCGCCAGCAGCTTGGGTGACAGGCAACCCTTTACTTCACCCCTCCACTTT
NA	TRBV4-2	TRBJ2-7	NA	CASSQDLAGLSYEQYF	TGTGCCAGCAGCCAAGATTTGGCGGGTCTCTCCTACGAGCAGTACTTC
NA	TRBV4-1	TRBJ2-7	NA	CASSPGLSYEQYF	TGCGCCAGCAGTCCGGGACTCTCCTACGAGCAGTACTTC
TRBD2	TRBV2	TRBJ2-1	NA	CASSPPLGGDNEQFF	TGTGCCAGCAGTCCCCCTTTGGGGGGGGACAATGAGCAGTTCTTC
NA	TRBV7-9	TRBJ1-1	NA	CASSHAPARGAEAFF	TGTGCCAGCAGCCACGCACCTGCCAGGGGAGCTGAAGCTTTCTTT
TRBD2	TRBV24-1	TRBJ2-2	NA	CATSGLAGNGELFF	TGTGCCACCAGTGGGCTAGCGGGAAACGGGGAGCTGTTTTTT
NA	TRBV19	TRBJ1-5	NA	CASSWDTYSNQPQHF	TGTGCCAGTAGTTGGGACACATATAGCAATCAGCCCCAGCATTTT
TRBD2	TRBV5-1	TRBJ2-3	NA	CASSGDGGRGDTQYF	TGCGCCAGCAGCGGGGATGGCGGGAGGGGAGATACGCAGTATTTT
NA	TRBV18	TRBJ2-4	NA	CASSEGVAKNIQYF	TGTGCCAGCTCTGAGGGGGTGGCCAAAAACATTCAGTACTTC
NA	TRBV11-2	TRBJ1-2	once	CASSSRDNCYGYTF	TGTGCCAGCAGCTCACGGGACAACTGCTATGGCTACACCTTC
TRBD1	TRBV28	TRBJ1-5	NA	CASSPGQGRQPQHF	TGTGCCAGCAGTCCTGGACAGGGGAGACAGCCCCAGCATTTT
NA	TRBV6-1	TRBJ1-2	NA	CASSEARLARGYTF	TGTGCCAGCAGTGAAGCGAGACTGGCACGTGGCTACACCTTC
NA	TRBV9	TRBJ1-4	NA	CASSVEGKLFF	TGTGCCAGCAGCGTAGAGGGGAAACTGTTTTTT
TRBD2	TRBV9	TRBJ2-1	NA	CASSEDLGAGVAYNEQFF	TGTGCCAGCAGCGAGGACCTTGGGGCGGGGGTCGCCTACAATGAGCAGTTCTTC
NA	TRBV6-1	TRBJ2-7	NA	CASSEAPFNYEQYF	TGTGCCAGCAGTGAGGCCCCATTTAACTACGAGCAGTACTTC
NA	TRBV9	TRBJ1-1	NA	CASSVEGTQNTEAFF	TGTGCCAGCAGCGTAGAGGGGACACAGAACACTGAAGCTTTCTTT
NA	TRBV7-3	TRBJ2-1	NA	CASSLQPAGLGPREQFF	TGTGCCAGCAGCCTACAACCCGCAGGGTTAGGCCCGAGGGAGCAGTTCTTC
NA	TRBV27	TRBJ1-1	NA	CASSSRENTEAFF	TGTGCCAGCAGTTCCAGGGAAAACACTGAAGCTTTCTTT
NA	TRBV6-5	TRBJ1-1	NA	CASTLKRETEAFF	TGTGCCAGCACCCTGAAGCGGGAGACTGAAGCTTTCTTT
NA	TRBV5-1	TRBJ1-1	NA	CASSLAHSLIGAFF	TGCGCCAGCAGCTTGGCCCACAGCCTTATTGGGGCTTTCTTT
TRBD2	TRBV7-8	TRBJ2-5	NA	CASSLTSGRETQYF	TGTGCCAGCAGCTTGACTAGCGGGAGGGAGACCCAGTACTTC
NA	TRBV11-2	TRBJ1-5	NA	CASSLDRGNQPQHF	TGTGCCAGCAGCTTAGACAGGGGCAATCAGCCCCAGCATTTT
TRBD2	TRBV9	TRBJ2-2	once	CASSNRPGGRTGELFF	TGTGCCAGCAGCAACAGACCGGGAGGGAGAACCGGGGAGCTGTTTTTT
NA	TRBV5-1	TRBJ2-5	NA	CASSLVRTNQETQYF	TGCGCCAGCAGCTTGGTACGGACTAACCAAGAGACCCAGTACTTC
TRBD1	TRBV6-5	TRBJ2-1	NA	CASSYRDRGPEQFF	TGTGCCAGCAGTTACAGGGACAGGGGTCCGGAGCAGTTCTTC
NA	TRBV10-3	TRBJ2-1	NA	CAITQQGRGDNEQFF	TGTGCCATAACCCAGCAGGGGAGGGGTGACAATGAGCAGTTCTTC
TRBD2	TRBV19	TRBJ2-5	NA	CASSRGGGETQYF	TGTGCCAGTAGTAGGGGGGGTGGAGAGACCCAGTACTTC
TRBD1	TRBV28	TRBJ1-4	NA	CASSSRDRDEKLFF	TGTGCCAGCAGTTCGCGGGACAGGGATGAAAAACTGTTTTTT
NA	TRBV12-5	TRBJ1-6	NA	CASGPEAGSPLHF	TGTGCTAGTGGCCCAGAGGCTGGATCACCCCTCCACTTT
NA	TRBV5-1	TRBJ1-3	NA	CASSLITGSGNTIYF	TGCGCCAGCAGCTTGATAACAGGGTCTGGAAACACCATATATTTT
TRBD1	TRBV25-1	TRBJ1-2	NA	CASRDQGANGYTF	TGTGCCAGCAGGGACCAGGGGGCAAATGGCTACACCTTC
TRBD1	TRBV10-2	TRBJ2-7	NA	CASRTGGIYEQYF	TGCGCCAGCCGGACAGGGGGAATCTACGAGCAGTACTTC
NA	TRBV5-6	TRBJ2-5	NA	CASSSQRTQYF	TGTGCCAGCAGCTCCCAGCGGACCCAGTACTTC
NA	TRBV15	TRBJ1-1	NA	CATSRPSEGGFAFF	TGTGCCACCAGCCGCCCTTCAGAGGGTGGATTTGCTTTCTTT
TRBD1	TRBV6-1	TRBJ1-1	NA	CASSEAPGQTNTEAFF	TGTGCCAGCAGTGAAGCTCCGGGACAGACGAACACTGAAGCTTTCTTT
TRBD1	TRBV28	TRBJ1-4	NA	CASTSVGTANEKLFF	TGTGCCAGCACCTCGGTAGGGACAGCTAATGAAAAACTGTTTTTT
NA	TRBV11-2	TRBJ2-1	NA	CASSSNPSYNEQFF	TGTGCCAGCAGCTCCAACCCTAGCTACAATGAGCAGTTCTTC
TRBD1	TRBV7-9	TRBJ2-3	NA	CASIPGQATDTQYF	TGTGCCAGCATACCGGGACAGGCCACAGATACGCAGTATTTT
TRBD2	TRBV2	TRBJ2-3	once	CASSELASGATDTQYF	TGTGCCAGCAGTGAGTTGGCTAGCGGGGCTACAGATACGCAGTATTTT
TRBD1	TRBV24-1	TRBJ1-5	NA	CATSDSRQGYNQPQHF	TGTGCCACCAGTGATTCTCGACAGGGGTACAATCAGCCCCAGCATTTT
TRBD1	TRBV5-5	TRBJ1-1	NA	CASSRNGQGTGEAFF	TGTGCCAGCAGCCGGAACGGACAGGGGACGGGTGAAGCTTTCTTT
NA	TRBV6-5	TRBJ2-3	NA	CASRKPGGTDTQYF	TGTGCCAGCAGGAAACCCGGGGGCACAGATACGCAGTATTTT
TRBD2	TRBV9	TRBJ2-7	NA	CASSVLAGSYEQYF	TGTGCCAGCAGCGTATTAGCGGGATCCTACGAGCAGTACTTC
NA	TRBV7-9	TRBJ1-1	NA	CATTGGLGLAFF	TGTGCCACCACAGGAGGATTAGGGTTGGCTTTCTTT
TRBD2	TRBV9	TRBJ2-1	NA	CASSERTSTNEQFF	TGTGCCAGCAGCGAGAGGACTAGCACCAATGAGCAGTTCTTC
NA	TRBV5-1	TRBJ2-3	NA	CASSLAYPTDTQYF	TGCGCCAGCAGCTTGGCCTACCCCACAGATACGCAGTATTTT
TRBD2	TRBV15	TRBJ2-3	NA	CATSREDSGYNTQYF	TGTGCCACCAGCAGAGAGGATAGCGGGTACAATACGCAGTATTTT